The 30 T cell receptor beta chains below were found in one sample sequenced in a study of Ad26.COV2.S vaccination and SARS-CoV-2 variants. Documented treatment: roughly 18 received Ad26.COV2.S at low or high dose, single or two shots; 5 received placebo; per-sample allocation not given. Samples came from day 63 after the first vaccine or placebo injection. The assay was immunoSEQ multiplex PCR, and TCRdb's table has in-frame clones only and misses some. This sample has about 680,000 clones, with roughly 90% found just once. The sample here was peripheral blood, taken in a trial of Ad26.COV2.S vaccine versus placebo. The receptors were gathered from a person aged 18 to 59 who received the Ad26.COV2.S COVID-19 vaccine or a placebo.

The count of this clone is one. This chain connects TRBV6-5 to TRBJ2-7; 8 bases line up with TRBD1. Germline lookup yields CDR1 MNHEY and CDR2 SVGAGI. Trimming cost V 5 bases and J 4 bases; bases outside gene matches: 7. This CDR3 has 14 amino acids. This CDR3 reads CASSPTGGRYEQYF. The DNA of the CDR3 is TGTGCCAGCAGTCCTACAGGGGGAAGGTACGAGCAGTACTTC.

The chain joins TRBV5-1 to TRBJ2-7; 7 nucleotides line up with TRBD1. J was trimmed by 7 bases and V by 4 bases; bases with no gene match: 14. Germline CDR1 is SGHRS and CDR2 is YFSETQ. This CDR3 is 15 amino acids long. The CDR3 spells CASSPGTEAYGEQYF. The DNA of the CDR3 is TGCGCCAGCAGCCCCGGGACAGAGGCATACGGGGAGCAGTACTTC.

The V call is TRBV19, the J call TRBJ1-1, with D uncertain. Germline assignment: CDR1 LNHDA and CDR2 SQIVND (reference sequence). There are 14 residues in the CDR3. Deletions cut 2 bases from V and 4 bases from J, with 11 bases between. CDR3 sequence (DNA): TGTGCCAGTAGTATACCTGGGGATATCACTGAAGCTTTCTTT. It translates to CASSIPGDITEAFF.

The gene calls are TRBV19 and TRBJ2-4; 9 nucleotides agree with TRBD1. Germline CDR1 reads LNHDA; CDR2 reads SQIVND (reference sequence). There are 14 residues in the CDR3. With 3 bases clipped from V and 6 bases from J, the junction kept 3 bases outside the gene matches. DNA of the CDR3: TGTGCCAGTAGTATGGGGGGACAGGGAAACATTCAGTACTTC. Its protein product is CASSMGGQGNIQYF.

The chain uses TRBV7-2 and TRBJ1-1, with TRBD1 identical over 7 bases. V lost 1 base to trimming and J lost 5 bases; unmatched junction nucleotides: 4. The CDR3 length is 14 residues. The V gene's germline CDR1 is SGHTA and CDR2 FQGNSA. The CDR3 is CASSLGQGWTEAFF. CDR3 bases: TGTGCCAGCAGCTTAGGACAGGGATGGACTGAAGCTTTCTTT.

CDR3 nucleotides: TGCGCCAGCAGCCTAACCTCTGGGGCCAACGTCCTGACTTTC. Protein: CASSLTSGANVLTF. The V gene is TRBV4-3, the J gene TRBJ2-6; D ambiguous. CDR1 is LGHNA, CDR2 YSLEER, per germline. The CDR3 has 14 amino acids. Trimming shortened V by 4 bases and J by 0 bases, and 4 bases separated the two germline ends.

V and J are TRBV10-3 and TRBJ2-2, with 7 bases lining up with TRBD2. Germline V gives CDR1 ENHRY, CDR2 SYGVKD. CDR3 length: 15 amino acids. J lost 2 bases, V lost 8 bases, and 8 bases had no gene match. This chain's CDR3 is CAIGLRLANTGELFF. The CDR3 DNA is TGTGCCATCGGCCTCCGACTAGCTAACACCGGGGAGCTGTTTTTT.

This chain uses TRBV7-8 with TRBJ1-1; 8 bases are shared with TRBD1. The CDR3 consists of 15 residues. The V gene's germline CDR1 is SGHVS and CDR2 FQNEAQ. J was trimmed by 1 base and V by 4 bases; bases with no gene match: 5. The CDR3 here is CASSSPGTGNTEAFF. CDR3 nucleotides: TGTGCCAGCAGCTCCCCCGGGACAGGGAACACTGAAGCTTTCTTT.

CDR3 bases: TGTGCCAGCAGCCAAGATAACAGCCCCACCTACGAGCAGTACTTC. It codes for CASSQDNSPTYEQYF. V gene TRBV3-1 (or the pseudogene TRBV3-2) combines with J gene TRBJ2-7; no clear D gene. The CDR3 runs to 15 residues. Trimming left V 0 bases short and J 2 bases short, with 11 bases between. CDR1 LGHDT and CDR2 YNNKEL come from the germline V gene (reference sequence).

The chain combines TRBV30 with TRBJ2-4; a possible D gene is TRBD1 (5 bases). The CDR3 is 13 amino acids. V lost 4 bases and J lost 9, with 16 bases in between. Germline-derived CDR1 and CDR2 are GTSNPN and SVGIG (reference sequence). Here the CDR3 DNA reads TGTGCCTGGACCAACAGGATTAATAGCATTCAGTACTTC. Translation gives CAWTNRINSIQYF.

This chain uses TRBV12-3 or TRBV12-4 with TRBJ2-7; 7 bases map to TRBD1. This CDR3 is built from 13 residues. The trim removed 4 bases at V and 5 bases at J, leaving 5 bases unmatched. The CDR3 DNA follows: TGTGCCAGCAGTTCTCAAGGGGGCAACGAGCAGTACTTC. Translating it yields CASSSQGGNEQYF.

This rearrangement joins TRBV6-5 to TRBJ1-5; no clear D. Trimming removed 5 bases at V and 0 bases at J, with 11 bases between. Germline loops: CDR1 MNHEY, CDR2 SVGAGI. CDR3 length: 15 amino acids. In DNA, the CDR3 is TGTGCCAGCAGTCCCGGGCCTTATAGCAATCAGCCCCAGCATTTT. The encoded protein is CASSPGPYSNQPQHF.

The chain uses TRBV5-1 and TRBJ2-5; TRBD2 agrees at 15 bases. The CDR3 length is 17 residues. The V gene's germline CDR1 is SGHRS and CDR2 YFSETQ. V lost 2 bases, J lost 4 bases, and 6 bases stayed unmatched. The CDR3 sequence: CASSLGLAGGPGETQYF. CDR3 nucleotide sequence: TGCGCCAGCAGCTTAGGACTAGCGGGGGGGCCGGGAGAGACCCAGTACTTC.

The V and J genes are TRBV5-6 and TRBJ1-2; D is possibly TRBD1 (5 bases). Germline CDR1 is SGHDT and CDR2 is YYEEEE. CDR3 size: 15 residues. V was pared by 4 bases and J by 4 bases, with 17 bases between. The DNA of the CDR3 is TGTGCCAGCAGCCAACCGACGGGACGGGGCTATGGCTACACCTTC. Protein product: CASSQPTGRGYGYTF.

The gene calls are TRBV6-2 or TRBV6-3 and TRBJ1-2, with TRBD1 identical over 8 bases. With V trimmed by 8 bases and J by 6 bases, 8 bases remained unmatched. The germline V gene has CDR1 MNHEY and CDR2 SVGEGT. The CDR3 sequence is 13 residues long. Here the CDR3 DNA reads TGTGCCAGCGGTTTTGGGACAGGACATGGCTACACCTTC. Protein product: CASGFGTGHGYTF.

The gene calls are TRBV3-1 (or the pseudogene TRBV3-2) and TRBJ2-3; D is uncertain. CDR1 and CDR2 (germline): LGHDT, YNNKEL (reference sequence). Trimming cost V 3 bases and J 4 bases, with 11 bases left between them. CDR3 size: 14 residues. The DNA of the CDR3 is TGTGCCAGCAGCCATTCCAGCATGGCAGATACGCAGTATTTT. This sequence encodes CASSHSSMADTQYF.

The chain is built from TRBV14 and TRBJ2-6, with no clear D. CDR1 SGHDN and CDR2 FVKESK come from the germline V gene. The CDR3 covers 13 residues. With 6 bases removed from V and 4 bases from J, the gap between germline ends came to 7 bases. The chain's CDR3 is CASRRTGANVLTF. CDR3 nucleotides: TGTGCCAGCAGACGAACGGGGGCCAACGTCCTGACTTTC.

The V and J genes are TRBV7-2 and TRBJ2-7; perhaps TRBD1 as D (5 bases). Germline V gene sequence: CDR1 SGHTA, CDR2 FQGNSA. The CDR3 is 13 amino acids. Trimming stripped 3 bases from V and 0 bases from J, with 6 bases between. The CDR3 spells CASSLTDSYEQYF. The CDR3 DNA is TGTGCCAGCAGCTTGACAGACTCCTACGAGCAGTACTTC.

The J gene is TRBJ2-5, the V gene TRBV6-2 or TRBV6-3; TRBD1 agrees at 9 bases. The V and J ends lost 4 bases and 2 bases, in that order; junction bases with no gene match: 5. CDR3 length equals 15 residues. Per the germline V gene, CDR1 is MNHEY and CDR2 is SVGEGT. The CDR3 DNA reads TGTGCCAGCAGTTCGAACAGGGGGCTACAAGAGACCCAGTACTTC. Protein sequence: CASSSNRGLQETQYF.

The DNA for the CDR3 is TGTGCCATCAGTGAGGGACTAATCTCTGGAAACACCATATATTTT. As protein: CAISEGLISGNTIYF. The rearrangement uses TRBV10-3 and TRBJ1-3; D is ambiguous. The CDR3 is 15 residues long. Germline-derived CDR1 and CDR2 are ENHRY and SYGVKD. Trimming stripped 2 bases from V and 0 bases from J, with 8 bases between.

The gene calls are TRBV6-2 or TRBV6-3 and TRBJ1-1; the D is unclear. The germline gives CDR1 MNHEY, CDR2 SVGEGT. The CDR3 totals 14 residues. The germline V and J ends were trimmed by 6 bases and 5 bases, with 16 bases remaining between them. CDR3 coding DNA: TGTGCCAGCAGCCCTGAGGTGGGAGAGACTGAAGCTTTCTTT. Translation: CASSPEVGETEAFF.

The chain is built from TRBV6-5 and TRBJ1-5, with unresolved D. V was cut by 6 bases and J by 6 bases, with 12 bases left in between. The germline V gene encodes CDR1 MNHEY and CDR2 SVGAGI. This CDR3 spans 13 amino acids. The CDR3 is CASRLSLGQPQHF. CDR3 coding DNA: TGTGCCAGCAGGCTGTCTTTGGGTCAGCCCCAGCATTTT.

CDR3 region: CAISDGQGGEQYF. The CDR3 nucleotides are TGTGCCATCAGTGACGGGCAGGGCGGCGAGCAGTACTTC. The chain links TRBV10-3 to TRBJ2-7; D might be TRBD1 (5 bases). V shed 3 bases and J shed 6 bases, with 12 bases lying between them. Germline V lookup: CDR1 ENHRY, CDR2 SYGVKD. There are 13 residues in the CDR3.

The V call is TRBV6-2 or TRBV6-3, the J call TRBJ2-5; possibly TRBD1 for D (6 bases). Trimming cost V 6 bases and J 10 bases, with 15 bases left between them. This CDR3 has 12 amino acids. Germline V lookup: CDR1 MNHEY, CDR2 SVGEGT. DNA of the CDR3: TGTGCCAGCAGATACCAGGGGTCAGGCCAGTACTTC. It codes for CASRYQGSGQYF.

The gene calls are TRBV27 and TRBJ1-2, with D possibly matching TRBD1 (6 bases). V was trimmed by 2 bases and J by 4 bases, leaving 14 bases between them. Germline CDR1 is MNHEY and CDR2 is SMNVEV (reference sequence). CDR3 length: 15 residues. The CDR3 region is CASSLQSQGLYGYTF. DNA of the CDR3: TGTGCCAGCAGTTTACAATCCCAGGGGCTCTATGGCTACACCTTC.

This rearrangement joins TRBV9 to TRBJ2-2; D is ambiguous. Per the germline V gene, CDR1 is SGDLS and CDR2 is YYNGEE. This CDR3 region has 16 residues. Trimming took 0 bases from V and 7 from J, leaving 16 bases between them. In DNA form, the CDR3 reads TGTGCCAGCAGCGTAGAGGCCAGCCTCAGACACGGGGAGCTGTTTTTT. Amino acids: CASSVEASLRHGELFF. The full variable domain, its missing parts supplied by reference TRBV9 and TRBJ2-2, is DSGVTQTPKHLITATGQRVTLRCSPRSGDLSVYWYQQSLDQGLQFLIQYYNGEERAKGNILERFSAQQFPDLHSELNLSSLELGDSALYFCASSVEASLRHGELFFGEGSRLTVL.

The chain carries TRBV30 and TRBJ2-3; D is uncertain. CDR1 is GTSNPN and CDR2 is SVGIG in the germline V gene (reference sequence). The CDR3 consists of 12 residues. V was pared by 4 bases and J by 2 bases, with 7 bases between. The CDR3 coding sequence is TGTGCCTGGACCCTTACCACAGATACGCAGTATTTT. It codes for CAWTLTTDTQYF.

The chain joins TRBV3-1 (or the pseudogene TRBV3-2) to TRBJ2-5; D possibly matches TRBD1 or TRBD2 (5 bases each). The V and J ends lost 3 bases and 9 bases respectively, with 17 bases between them. Germline V gene sequence: CDR1 LGHDT, CDR2 YNNKEL (reference sequence). The CDR3 contains 14 residues. This CDR3 reads CASSHVASSGPQYF. The CDR3, as DNA: TGTGCCAGCAGCCATGTGGCTAGCTCGGGGCCCCAGTACTTC.

The chain uses TRBV19 and TRBJ2-1, with TRBD1 matching 7 bases. The CDR3 runs to 14 residues. Germline CDR1 and CDR2: LNHDA and SQIVND (reference sequence). Unmatched junction bases numbered 9, after V lost 7 bases and J lost 6 bases. The DNA of the CDR3 is TGTGCCAGTATGGAGACAGGGATCACCAATGAGCAGTTCTTC. It codes for CASMETGITNEQFF.

Of note for this clone: The sample contains more than one DNA sequence encoding this CDR3. The V call is TRBV30, the J call TRBJ1-2; 8 bases match TRBD1. Germline V gene lookup returns CDR1 GTSNPN and CDR2 SVGIG (reference sequence). V was pared by 0 bases and J by 7 bases, with 4 bases of the junction left unmatched. This CDR3 contains 13 residues. The chain's CDR3 is CAWSVRQGSGYTF. CDR3 sequence (DNA): TGTGCCTGGAGTGTACGACAGGGGTCTGGCTACACCTTC.